The 6 T cell receptor beta chains below were found in one sample sequenced in a study of regulatory T cells in long-lasting Graves disease. Described time point: persistent/refractory GD, antithyroid drugs over 5 years with positive TRAb. PBMC-derived RNA was used for the TCR library. Combining iRepertoire HTBI primers with Arm-PCR of CDR3 regions, the authors built TCR beta libraries. A single record per CDR3 protein comes from TCRdb applying MiXCR to the multiplex PCR reads. Of almost 350,000 distinct CDR3 sequences listed, 15% to 20% are singletons. The input for sequencing was peripheral blood mononuclear cells (PBMCs), taken when the disease was refractory, from a patient treated with antithyroid drugs. The receptor set was obtained from a female donor with Graves disease.

This clonotype was found a few times. The rearrangement joins TRBV13 to TRBJ2-7, with D perhaps being TRBD1 or TRBD2 (5 bases each). Germline CDR1 reads PRHDT; CDR2 reads FYEKMQ (reference sequence). CDR3 length equals 18 residues. With 7 bases removed from V and 0 bases from J, the gap between germline ends came to 25 bases. The CDR3 bases are TGTGCCAGCAACCAGGGAGCCTTGGTCGGGTCCAGCTCCTACGAGCAGTACTTC. This codes for CASNQGALVGSSSYEQYF. Supplemented by reference TRBV13 and TRBJ2-7, the full variable domain reads AAGVIQSPRHLIKEKRETATLKCYPIPRHDTVYWYQQGPGQDPQFLISFYEKMQSDKGSIPDRFSAQQFSDYHSELNMSSLELGDSALYFCASNQGALVGSSSYEQYFGPGTRLTVT.

In the case of this clonotype: A much larger clone sits a single nucleotide away, making a read error possible. The rearrangement joins TRBV6-5 to TRBJ1-1; the D is unclear. The CDR3 totals 14 residues. The V end was cut by 2 bases, the J end by 3 bases, with 10 bases between. Germline V gene sequence: CDR1 MNHEY, CDR2 SVGAGI. CDR3 protein: CASSYVDGYTEAFF. CDR3 in DNA: TGTGCCAGCAGTTACGTGGACGGTTACACTGAAGCTTTCTTT.

Ten or more counts support this clonotype. The CDR3 DNA reads TGCAGTGCTAGTCGGACCGTCCGGGAGACCCAGTACTTC. This encodes CSASRTVRETQYF. The chain is built from TRBV20-1 and TRBJ2-5; D unclear. V was shortened by 3 bases and J by 5 bases, with 13 bases between the two germline ends. The CDR3 length is 13 residues. Germline V lookup: CDR1 DFQATT, CDR2 SNEGSKA (reference sequence).

Many counts were recorded for this clonotype. Its ends do not fully match the called genes, so a read error is possible. This sequence joins TRBV7-9 and TRBJ2-5; 7 bases align to TRBD2. The CDR3 is 16 residues long. Germline-derived CDR1 and CDR2 are SEHNR and FQNEAQ (reference sequence). The CDR3 region is CASSLAGSGAFETQYF. The CDR3 nucleotides are TGTGCCAGCAGTTTAGCTGGGAGCGGGGCCTTTGAGACCCAGTACTTC.

CDR3 bases: TGTGCCAGCAGTTTGCGCGAGTACTCCTACAATGAGCAGTTCTTC. This gives the protein CASSLREYSYNEQFF. This chain links TRBV28 with TRBJ2-1; D unresolved. From germline, CDR1 is MDHEN and CDR2 SYDVKM. V lost 3 bases, J lost 0 bases, and 9 bases lay in between. The CDR3 covers 15 residues.

The V gene is TRBV5-5, the J gene TRBJ2-7; unclear D gene. The length of the CDR3 is 17 residues. V shed 4 bases and J shed 2 bases, with 22 bases lying between them. CDR1 is SGHKS and CDR2 is YYEKEE in the germline V gene (reference sequence). Here the CDR3 reads CASSPIFSWTATYEQYF. Written as DNA, the CDR3 is TGTGCCAGCAGCCCAATTTTTTCCTGGACCGCCACCTACGAGCAGTACTTC.